This section outlines one TCR beta chain sequence together with its context. The antigen remains unidentified. These data are taken from a study of cytomegalovirus exposure and HLA in healthy donors. After removal of 3 bases from V and 16 bases from J, the junction contained 11 bases not matched to a gene. CDR3 length: 13 residues. Germline V lookup: CDR1 MNHNS, CDR2 SASEGT. Overall study findings and caveats: CMV antigen specificity of a few CMV-associated chains was confirmed in vitro. Approximately 160 TCR beta chains were listed as cytomegalovirus-associated.

With 60 Vbeta and 13 Jbeta primers, the PCR was carried out. Here immunoSEQ multiplex PCR was the method, and the copy in TCRdb shows in-frame clones only, minus some. The sample includes about 82,000 clones, 70% to 80% of them seen just once. Sequencing input: PBMCs. The chain is built from TRBV6-1 and TRBJ1-5, with 8 positions matching TRBD1. The source of this sequence is a man aged 60 to 75 in good health and CMV-seronegative. The chain's CDR3 is CASSEFGGQEEHF. In nucleotides, the CDR3 is TGTGCCAGCAGTGAGTTTGGGGGACAGGAGGAACATTTT.